Below, one T cell receptor beta chain is given with its context. Its binding antigen is unknown. Base qualities were left out, and no much larger clone turns up one base away. Explained via the paper, the time point label denotes: baseline before first vaccination. Vaccinee samples were obtained from the UK trials COV001 and COV002, which included a single-blind randomized controlled phase 2/3 trial of AZD1222 (ChAdOx1 nCoV-19) in healthy adults. For TCRbeta chain sequencing, PBMC samples from trial participants were taken at day 0 and at day 28 after the second dose. This sample was taken from a study of T cell responses to AZD1222 COVID-19 vaccine (dated by TCRdb to the early 2020s). As for the study more broadly: Because spike-specific TCR depth and breadth did not differ between the two schedules, AZD1222 recipients who got a second dose at roughly 4 weeks were pooled with those who got a second dose at roughly 12 weeks. A total of 230 to 250 trial participants underwent TCR sequencing, of whom nearly 210 had received two doses of AZD1222 and 26 had received two doses of the MenACWY control vaccine. Trial participants were enrolled into age subgroups of 18-55, 56-69 and 70-plus years, which contained roughly 150, 30 and 60 TCR-sequenced participants, respectively. General findings and caveats noted by the study authors: In the small 56-69-year group, the increase in depth fell short of significance, most likely because of low power. Conclusions about previously exposed vaccinees are limited because only six or seven AZD1222 recipients were SARS-CoV-2 seropositive at baseline. Because no samples from the day 14 peak response were available, repertoires could be characterized only after the peak T cell response. After two AZD1222 doses, spike-specific TCR breadth and depth were significantly higher than at day 0 and than in MenACWY recipients. Epitopes outside the regions mutated in the B.1.351 and B.1.1.7 variants were reportedly recognized by nearly half of the unique spike-specific TCRs. Vaccine-associated CD4 TCRs spanned the whole spike protein, with dominant responses in regions 160-218 and 743-854. Participants were mostly white British and included more females than males, and it was suggested by the authors that clonal diversity may have been underestimated.

The CDR3 regions of human TCRbeta chains were analyzed by immunosequencing. From the authors' description of their analysis: TCRs in the repertoires were compared against a reference library of SARS-CoV-2-specific TCRs that had been generated with the MIRA antigen-specificity platform. Breadth meant the fraction of unique TCRs that were SARS-CoV-2-associated, whereas depth meant the fraction of total T cells that were SARS-CoV-2-associated. Using the MIRA data, every spike-specific TCR was mapped to the spike region that the TCR reacted to and assigned to either a CD4 or a CD8 class. Log10-transformed breadth and depth values were compared by one-way ANOVA with Sidak's multiple comparisons tests. TCRdb took this table from immuneACCESS and kept in-frame rearrangements with V and J called. Such tables lack part of the clones; where checked against another copy, unresolved V genes explain under half of the gap, and the rest is unexplained. Clone size and the V and J calls come from that table; the DNA yielded D and trimming. The sample contains 120,000 or so clones, about 89% of them found a single time. The leading ten clones occupy about 5.3% of the sample.

The sequence was obtained from an adult in good health. This material consisted of peripheral blood, taken on day 0 of AZD1222 vaccination.

The encoded CDR3 is CASSSKRSTEAFF. Here is the DNA: TGCGCCAGCAGCTCCAAAAGGTCCACTGAAGCTTTCTTT. This receptor chain uses TRBV5-1 and TRBJ1-1; the D gene cannot be resolved reliably. The trim is 3 bases for V and 4 bases for J, with a gap of 10 bases between the germline ends. According to the germline V gene, CDR1 reads SGHRS and CDR2 reads YFSETQ. CDR3 length: 13 amino acids, cysteine to phenylalanine. The CDR3 DNA has 39 bases and is translated from base 1.